This T cell receptor beta chain was sequenced during a study of blood T cell repertoires in COVID-19. Methods used by the authors: Researchers report that nucleated cell counts were estimated from reference gene primer amplification. This table comes from immunoSEQ multiplex PCR, and its TCRdb copy is limited to in-frame clones, with some not included. V, J and clone size derive from that table, while D and trimming were established from the DNA sequence. The sample lists about 230,000 clones, 70% to 90% seen once, with more than 10% in the top ten. Germline loops: CDR1 SGHRS, CDR2 YFSETQ. The CDR3 extends over 12 amino acids. The V end was cut by 5 bases, the J end by 9 bases, with 14 bases between. Those who participated ranged in age from roughly 18 to 100 years and resided in 20 to 30 US areas. Cohorts were assigned according to the clinical history that participants reported. Cohort 3 donors counted as recovered after two negative PCRs, clearance, or resolved symptoms.

V and J are TRBV5-1 and TRBJ2-5; D may be TRBD1 (5 bases). Sequencing used PBMCs or T cells enriched from blood (not recorded which). The sequence was collected from a man aged 25-40 years who had recovered from COVID-19. In DNA form, the CDR3 reads TGCGCCAGCAGGGGTCTTGAAGGGGCCCAGTACTTC. It specifies CASRGLEGAQYF.